This T cell receptor (beta chain) was found in a study of blood T cell repertoires in COVID-19. About the research overall: COVID-19 samples, acute and convalescent, were from the United States, Italy and Spain.

Researchers sorted participants into cohorts using their self-reported clinical history. The CDR3 sequence is 15 residues long. From germline, CDR1 is KGHDR and CDR2 SFDVKD. The V end was cut by 9 bases, the J end by 4 bases, with 18 bases between. Original processing notes: It was from reference gene primer amplification that nucleated cell counts were estimated. Measured with immunoSEQ multiplex PCR; TCRdb has only the in-frame clones, and not every one. V, J and clone size are taken as reported in that table, and D and trimming were inferred from the DNA itself. The sample consists of about 150,000 clones, around four fifths of them appearing once.

This sequence was found in a woman aged 40-49 years who had recovered from COVID-19. Sequenced sample: PBMCs or T cells enriched from blood (not recorded which). The chain uses TRBV24-1 and TRBJ2-1, with a tentative D call TRBD2 (5 bases). The CDR3 DNA reads TGTGCCACCCGGGGAGTTCTTTGGGATTACAATGAGCAGTTCTTC. Protein sequence: CATRGVLWDYNEQFF.